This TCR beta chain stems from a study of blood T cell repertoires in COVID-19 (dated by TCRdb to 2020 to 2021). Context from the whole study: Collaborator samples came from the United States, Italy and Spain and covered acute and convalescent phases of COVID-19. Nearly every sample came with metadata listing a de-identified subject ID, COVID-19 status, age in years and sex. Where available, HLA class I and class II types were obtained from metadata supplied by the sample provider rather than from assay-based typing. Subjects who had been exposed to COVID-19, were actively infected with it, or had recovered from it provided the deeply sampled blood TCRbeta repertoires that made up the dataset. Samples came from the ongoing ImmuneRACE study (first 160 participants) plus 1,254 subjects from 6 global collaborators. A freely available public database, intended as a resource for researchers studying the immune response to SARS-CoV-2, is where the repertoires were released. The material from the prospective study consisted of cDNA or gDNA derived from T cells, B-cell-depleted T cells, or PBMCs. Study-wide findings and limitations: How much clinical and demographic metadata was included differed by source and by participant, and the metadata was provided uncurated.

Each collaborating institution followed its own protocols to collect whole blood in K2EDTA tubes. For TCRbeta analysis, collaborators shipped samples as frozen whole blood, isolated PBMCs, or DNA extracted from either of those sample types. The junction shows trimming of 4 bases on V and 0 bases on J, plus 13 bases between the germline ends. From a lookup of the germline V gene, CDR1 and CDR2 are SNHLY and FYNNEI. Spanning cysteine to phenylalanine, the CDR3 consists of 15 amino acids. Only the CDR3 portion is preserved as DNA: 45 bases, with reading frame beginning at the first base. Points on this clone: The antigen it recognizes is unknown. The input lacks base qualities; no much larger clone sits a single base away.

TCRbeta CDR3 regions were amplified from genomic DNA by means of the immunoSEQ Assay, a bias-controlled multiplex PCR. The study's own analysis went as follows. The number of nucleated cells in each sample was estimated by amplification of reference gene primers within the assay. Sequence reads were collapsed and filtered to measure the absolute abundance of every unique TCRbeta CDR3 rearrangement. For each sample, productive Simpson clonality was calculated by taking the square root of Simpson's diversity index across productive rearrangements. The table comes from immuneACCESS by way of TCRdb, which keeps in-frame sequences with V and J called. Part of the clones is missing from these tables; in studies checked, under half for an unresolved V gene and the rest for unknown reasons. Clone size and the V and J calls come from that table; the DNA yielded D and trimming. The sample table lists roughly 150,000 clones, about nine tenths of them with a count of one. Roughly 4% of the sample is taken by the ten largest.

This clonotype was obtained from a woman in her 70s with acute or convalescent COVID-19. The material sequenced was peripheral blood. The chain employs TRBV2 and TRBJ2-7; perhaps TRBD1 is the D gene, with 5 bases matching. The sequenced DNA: TGTGCCAGCAGTGTTTGGCAGGGCAGCTCCTACGAGCAGTACTTC. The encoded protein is CASSVWQGSSYEQYF.